This T cell receptor beta chain appears in the sequencing data of a study of cytomegalovirus exposure and HLA in healthy donors. Study results and caveats: Differences between HLA loci emerged in a later analysis of TCR association rates, with DRB1 most and HLA-C fewest.

For this clone: What it binds is not known.

The PCR was carried out with 60 Vbeta primers and 13 Jbeta primers. Sequenced by immunoSEQ multiplex PCR; TCRdb stores in-frame clones only, minus some. The repertoire holds some 150,000 clones, with about 76% as singletons. The length of the CDR3 is 14 residues. CDR1 GTSNPN and CDR2 SVGIG come from the germline V gene (reference sequence). Trimming stripped 2 bases from V and 12 bases from J, with 20 bases between. The J gene is TRBJ2-1, the V gene TRBV30; possibly TRBD1 for D (6 bases). Sequencing was performed on PBMCs. This TCR was sampled from a middle-aged woman in good health and CMV-seronegative. CDR3 in DNA: TGTGCCTGGAGTAGGGGACCGAGGGGGTATGGGCAGTTCTTC. This translates into CAWSRGPRGYGQFF.